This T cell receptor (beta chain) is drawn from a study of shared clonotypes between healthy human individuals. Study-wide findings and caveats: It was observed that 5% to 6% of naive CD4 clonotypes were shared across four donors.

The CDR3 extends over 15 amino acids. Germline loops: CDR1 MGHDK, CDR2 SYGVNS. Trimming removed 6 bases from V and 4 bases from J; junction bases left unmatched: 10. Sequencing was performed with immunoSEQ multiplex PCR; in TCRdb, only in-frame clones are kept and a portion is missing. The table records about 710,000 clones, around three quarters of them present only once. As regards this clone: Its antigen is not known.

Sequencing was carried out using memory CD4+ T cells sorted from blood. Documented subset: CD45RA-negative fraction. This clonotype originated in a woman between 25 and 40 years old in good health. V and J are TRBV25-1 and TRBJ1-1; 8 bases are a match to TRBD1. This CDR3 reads CASSPGGTGGTEAFF. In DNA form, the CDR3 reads TGTGCCAGCAGCCCCGGGGGGACAGGAGGCACTGAAGCTTTCTTT.